The clone carrying this T cell receptor beta chain turned up a few times. What it binds is not known. The CDR3 sequence is 13 residues long. Germline loops: CDR1 LNHDA, CDR2 SQIVND (reference sequence). The V gene lost 3 bases and the J gene lost 6 bases, with 9 bases spanning the gap. This specimen comes from a study of T cells in Graves' hyperthyroidism and ophthalmopathy. Study outcomes and limitations: A 13 V-J model separated ophthalmopathy from stable hyperthyroidism.

TCR beta CDR3 region amplification was performed from RNA transcripts. First-round RT-PCR with HTBI primers amplified the TCR CDR3 region. TCRdb recomputed calls from the multiplex PCR reads with MiXCR, one row per CDR3 protein. This table has roughly 380,000 distinct CDR3 sequences, roughly 13% appearing once. This receptor was identified in a man between 25 and 39 years old with Graves' hyperthyroidism that later progressed to Graves' ophthalmopathy. Sequenced input: blood. The chain is built from TRBV19 and TRBJ1-5; D perhaps matches TRBD1 (5 bases). CDR3: CASSMGGSQPQHF. The CDR3 DNA reads TGTGCCAGTAGTATGGGGGGTAGTCAGCCCCAGCATTTT.